Listed below are T cell receptor beta chains from one sample, sequenced in a study of shared clonotypes between healthy human individuals. Generated by immunoSEQ multiplex PCR, the TCRdb table keeps only in-frame clones and is missing some. The table has roughly 2 million clones, almost 96% seen once; the top ten hold roughly 0.13%. Sequences were obtained from naive CD4+ T cells sorted from blood. These receptors were collected from a man aged 18-30 years in good health. Both conserved end residues are part of each CDR3. Each record gives: clone size, J gene, D gene, V gene, CDR3 DNA, CDR3 protein. D genes are given only for firm matches. Part of the rows lack a size; the others show once, few, many or a class for expanded clones.

NA,TRBJ1-1,NA,TRBV2,TGTGCCAGCAGTGCATTGGGCACTGAAGCTTTCTTT,CASSALGTEAFF
few,TRBJ2-7,NA,TRBV27,TGTGCCAGCAGTCCAACAGAGTCCTTTACCTACGAGCAGTACTTC,CASSPTESFTYEQYF
NA,TRBJ1-2,NA,TRBV4-3,TGCGCCAGCAGCCAAGAAGTTAACTATGGCTACACCTTC,CASSQEVNYGYTF
NA,TRBJ2-7,NA,TRBV9,TGTGCCAGCAGCGTAGACGGCTCTTATGCCTACGAGCAGTACTTC,CASSVDGSYAYEQYF
NA,TRBJ2-5,TRBD1,TRBV27,TGTGCCAGCAGACTACAGGGGGCAGAGACCCAGTACTTC,CASRLQGAETQYF
few,TRBJ1-2,NA,TRBV4-3,TGCGCCAGCAGCCAAGAGGGATCAGGGCCTTATGGCTACACCTTC,CASSQEGSGPYGYTF
NA,TRBJ2-3,NA,TRBV15,TGTGCCACCAGCACAGGAGTGGGTTATGGCACAGATACGCAGTATTTT,CATSTGVGYGTDTQYF
NA,TRBJ2-7,NA,TRBV7-2,TGTGCCAGCAGCCGCATCTCAGGGCCTTCCTACGAGCAGTACTTC,CASSRISGPSYEQYF
NA,TRBJ1-1,TRBD1,TRBV6-5,TGTGCCAGCACCCAACGACAGGGCAGGTCTGAAGCTTTCTTT,CASTQRQGRSEAFF
NA,TRBJ1-1,NA,TRBV18,TGTGCCAGCTCACCAAGGGGTACTGGCGCTGAAGCTTTCTTT,CASSPRGTGAEAFF
NA,TRBJ2-2,TRBD2,TRBV18,TGTGCCAGCTCACCGGGACTAGCGGGGGAGCTCGGGGAGCTGTTTTTT,CASSPGLAGELGELFF
NA,TRBJ1-1,TRBD1,TRBV11-2,TGTGCCAGCAGCTCCGGACAGGGGTTGTTGGCTTTCTTT,CASSSGQGLLAFF
NA,TRBJ1-1,NA,TRBV19,TGTGCCAGTAGTTTGTCCCATGAAGCTTTCTTT,CASSLSHEAFF
NA,TRBJ2-3,NA,TRBV5-3,TGTGCCAGAAGCTCTCCCCTTGGCACAGATACGCAGTATTTT,CARSSPLGTDTQYF
NA,TRBJ2-7,NA,TRBV5-4,TGTGCCAGCAGCCCCTATCCCGGGGTATACTCCTACGAGCAGTACTTC,CASSPYPGVYSYEQYF
NA,TRBJ1-4,TRBD1,TRBV6-6,TGTGCCAGCAGTAAGGGACAGGGCCTCGAAAAACTGTTTTTT,CASSKGQGLEKLFF
NA,TRBJ1-3,NA,TRBV10-3,TGTGCCATCAGTGAAAGGGACGCGAGCACTGGAAACACCATATATTTT,CAISERDASTGNTIYF
NA,TRBJ2-3,TRBD2,TRBV5-1,TGCGCCAGCAGCAGGGGGACTAGCCCAAAAAGGACAGATACGCAGTATTTT,CASSRGTSPKRTDTQYF
NA,TRBJ1-2,NA,TRBV2,TGTGCCAGCCGGGCAGGACAAGGCTATGGCTACACCTTC,CASRAGQGYGYTF
NA,TRBJ2-7,NA,TRBV6-4,TGTGCCGTCAAGCAGGTAGGGCAGCCTCTATTCGAGCAGTACTTC,CAVKQVGQPLFEQYF
NA,TRBJ2-7,TRBD1,TRBV6-1,TGTGCCAGCAGCGAATCCGGGACAGGCTATCCCTACGAGCAGTACTTC,CASSESGTGYPYEQYF
NA,TRBJ2-7,NA,TRBV5-1,TGCGCCAGCAGCTTCCTGGGGGACTCCTACGAGCAGTACTTC,CASSFLGDSYEQYF
NA,TRBJ2-1,TRBD2,TRBV9,TGTGCCAGCAGCCCGACCGGGACTAGCGGGGGGGCCGCTCAGTTCTTC,CASSPTGTSGGAAQFF
NA,TRBJ2-7,NA,TRBV7-9,TGTGCCAGCAGCCGCCTCCGGGACTCTAATAACTACGAGCAGTACTTC,CASSRLRDSNNYEQYF
NA,TRBJ1-2,NA,TRBV19,TGTGCCAGTAGTATAGAGTTCGGGCAGACTCACCGCTACACCTTC,CASSIEFGQTHRYTF
NA,TRBJ1-4,NA,TRBV28,TGTGCCAGCAGTTTACCGGGACCGCTTAATGAAAAACTGTTTTTT,CASSLPGPLNEKLFF
NA,TRBJ1-6,NA,TRBV15,TGTGCCACCAGCAGAGTTCCGGGGGATTTAGGGGCTTCACCCCTCCACTTT,CATSRVPGDLGASPLHF
NA,TRBJ1-4,TRBD1,TRBV19,TGTGCCAGTAGACGACAGGGGGCGAATGAAAAACTGTTTTTT,CASRRQGANEKLFF
once,TRBJ1-5,NA,TRBV30,TGTGCCTGGAGTGTAGGGTCGGATCAGCCCCAGCATTTT,CAWSVGSDQPQHF
NA,TRBJ1-1,NA,TRBV25-1,TGTGCCAGCAAGTTGAACACTGAAGCTTTCTTT,CASKLNTEAFF
NA,TRBJ2-5,TRBD2,TRBV5-1,TGCGCCAGCAGCTTGATGACTAGCGGGCAAGAGACCCAGTACTTC,CASSLMTSGQETQYF
NA,TRBJ2-7,NA,TRBV18,TGTGCCAGCTCACCACCTACAGGCACTTGGGAGCAGTACTTC,CASSPPTGTWEQYF
NA,TRBJ2-2,NA,TRBV5-1,TGCGCCAGCGCTTCGGGGGCGAACACCGGGGAGCTGTTTTTT,CASASGANTGELFF
NA,TRBJ1-1,NA,TRBV28,TGTGCCAGCATCGGGAGATCTGTTGGATCGAACACTGAAGCTTTCTTT,CASIGRSVGSNTEAFF
NA,TRBJ1-2,NA,TRBV30,TGTGCCTGGAGTATCCCCGGGGGAGGAATTCCCTATGGCTACACCTTC,CAWSIPGGGIPYGYTF
once,TRBJ2-1,TRBD2,TRBV7-6,TGTGCCAGCAGCTCCGTAGCGGGAGAAAGCTACAATGAGCAGTTCTTC,CASSSVAGESYNEQFF
NA,TRBJ1-5,TRBD1,TRBV2,TGTGCCAGCAGTGTCGACAGGGTTCAGCCCCAGCATTTT,CASSVDRVQPQHF
NA,TRBJ1-5,NA,TRBV10-3,TGTGCCACCTACCAAGGGGACGGCAATCAGCCCCAGCATTTT,CATYQGDGNQPQHF
NA,TRBJ1-1,NA,TRBV30,TGTGCCTGGAGTCCTCCAGGTACTTCTGAAGCTTTCTTT,CAWSPPGTSEAFF
NA,TRBJ2-2,NA,TRBV5-1,TGCGCCAGCAGCTTAATGACGGATATGAACACCGGGGAGCTGTTTTTT,CASSLMTDMNTGELFF
NA,TRBJ2-7,NA,TRBV29-1,TGCAGCGTGAGCCGCGGGACAGCCGAGCAGTACTTC,CSVSRGTAEQYF
NA,TRBJ1-1,NA,TRBV5-1,TGCGCCAGCAGCTTGTGGCAGGGCCCCCTTATGACTGAAGCTTTCTTT,CASSLWQGPLMTEAFF
NA,TRBJ2-3,NA,TRBV5-1,TGCGCCAGCAGTTTAGGGGGACTACGCCGCACAGATACGCAGTATTTT,CASSLGGLRRTDTQYF